A single sample gave rise to the 9 T cell receptor beta chains below, sequenced in a study of blood T cell repertoires in COVID-19. Using immunoSEQ multiplex PCR, the repertoire was profiled, and TCRdb retains in-frame clones only, with some absent. The sample carries tens of thousands of clones, 75% to 90% recorded once. The sample consisted of peripheral blood. These receptors were collected from a woman older than 75 with acute or convalescent COVID-19.

This chain joins TRBV29-1 and TRBJ2-5; 8 bases are a match to TRBD1. Germline CDR1 and CDR2: SQVTM and ANQGSEA. The CDR3 loop spans 12 amino acids. V shed 5 bases, J shed 4 bases, and the junction held 3 bases outside the gene matches. The CDR3 bases are TGCAGCGTTACAGGGGGTGTAGAGACCCAGTACTTC. Translation gives CSVTGGVETQYF.

The chain employs TRBV24-1 and TRBJ2-2; 7 bases agree with TRBD1. V lost 4 bases and J lost 0; bases outside the gene matches: 1. The CDR3 is 15 residues long. Per germline, CDR1 KGHDR and CDR2 SFDVKD. In nucleotides, the CDR3 is TGTGCCACCAGTGAGGGGACAGCGAACACCGGGGAGCTGTTTTTT. It yields the protein CATSEGTANTGELFF.

The chain has TRBV6-1 and TRBJ1-1; D is uncertain. Germline V gives CDR1 MNHNS, CDR2 SASEGT. V was clipped by 2 bases and J by 10 bases, with 14 bases between them. The CDR3 has 13 amino acids. CDR3 coding DNA: TGTGCCAGCAGTGAACCCCCCGGGAGGGTAGCTTTCTTT. Protein sequence: CASSEPPGRVAFF.

The chain combines TRBV24-1 with TRBJ2-2; possibly TRBD1 for D (5 bases). The CDR3 consists of 16 residues. With 3 bases removed from V and 6 bases from J, the gap between germline ends came to 16 bases. Germline CDR1 KGHDR, CDR2 SFDVKD. DNA for the CDR3: TGTGCCACCAGTGATCCGCAGGGTAATCGTGCCGGGGAGCTGTTTTTT. Protein: CATSDPQGNRAGELFF.

V is TRBV2 and J is TRBJ2-1; possible D gene TRBD2, 6 bases. The V gene's germline CDR1 is SNHLY and CDR2 FYNNEI. V lost 2 bases, J lost 10 bases, and 6 bases lay in between. This CDR3 has 11 residues. The CDR3 sequence: CASSETSEQFF. CDR3 nucleotide sequence: TGTGCCAGCAGTGAAACTAGCGAGCAGTTCTTC.

This clone was seen only once. The V and J genes are TRBV21-1 and TRBJ1-2; the DNA was not used to check the table's D call, TRBD1. TRBV21-1 is tagged as a pseudogene. CDR3 length: 14 amino acids. CDR3 loop: CASSRTGMDYGYTF. As DNA, the CDR3 is TGTGCCAGCAGCAGGACAGGGATGGACTATGGCTACACCTTC.

The V and J genes are TRBV10-3 and TRBJ2-3; 9 bases are shared with TRBD1. Germline CDR1 ENHRY, CDR2 SYGVKD. The V gene end was trimmed by 9 bases and the J gene end by 1 base; junction bases not matched to a gene: 2. CDR3 length: 13 residues. This CDR3 is CAIGQGRTDTQYF. For the CDR3, the DNA is TGTGCCATAGGACAGGGGCGCACAGATACGCAGTATTTT.

This rearrangement joins TRBV5-1 to TRBJ2-7, with TRBD2 matching 10 bases. Germline CDR1 and CDR2: SGHRS and YFSETQ. This CDR3 has 14 residues. V gave up 7 bases and J gave up 2 bases; unmatched junction bases: 6. CDR3 loop: CASARTSGTYEQYF. The CDR3 region has the DNA TGCGCCAGCGCCCGGACTAGCGGCACCTACGAGCAGTACTTC.

The chain is built from TRBV6-6 and TRBJ2-7, with 8 bases that match TRBD1. CDR1 and CDR2 (germline): MNHNY, SVGAGI (reference sequence). CDR3 length: 16 residues. The V and J ends lost 2 bases and 7 bases, in that order; junction bases with no gene match: 13. The CDR3 DNA sequence: TGTGCCAGCAGTTACCAGACCTGGACAGGGTCAAAGGAGCAGTACTTC. It yields the protein CASSYQTWTGSKEQYF.